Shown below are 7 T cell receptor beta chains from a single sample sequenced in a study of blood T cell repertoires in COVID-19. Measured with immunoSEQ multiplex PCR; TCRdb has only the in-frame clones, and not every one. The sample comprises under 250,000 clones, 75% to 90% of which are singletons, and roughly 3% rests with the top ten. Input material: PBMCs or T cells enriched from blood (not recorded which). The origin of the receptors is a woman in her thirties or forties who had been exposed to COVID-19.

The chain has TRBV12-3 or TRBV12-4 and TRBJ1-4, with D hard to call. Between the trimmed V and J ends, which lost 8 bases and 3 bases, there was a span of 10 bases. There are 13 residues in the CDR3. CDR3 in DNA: TGTGCCAGCCAACAAACCGCTAATGAAAAACTGTTTTTT. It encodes CASQQTANEKLFF.

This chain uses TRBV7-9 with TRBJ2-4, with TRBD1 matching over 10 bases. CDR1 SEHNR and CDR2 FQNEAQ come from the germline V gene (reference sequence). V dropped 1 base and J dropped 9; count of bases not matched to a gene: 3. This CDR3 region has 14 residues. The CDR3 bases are TGTGCCAGCAGCTTAGGGGACAGGGGAAGCATTCAGTACTTC. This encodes CASSLGDRGSIQYF.

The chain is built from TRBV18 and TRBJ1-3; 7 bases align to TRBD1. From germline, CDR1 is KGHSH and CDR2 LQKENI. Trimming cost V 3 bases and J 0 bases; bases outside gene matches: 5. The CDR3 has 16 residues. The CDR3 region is CASSPRQGDSGNTIYF. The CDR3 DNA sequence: TGTGCCAGCTCACCCCGACAGGGAGACTCTGGAAACACCATATATTTT. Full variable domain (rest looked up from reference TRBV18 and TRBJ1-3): NAGVMQNPRHLVRRRGQEARLRCSPMKGHSHVYWYRQLPEEGLKFMVYLQKENIIDESGMPKERFSAEFPKEGPSILRIQQVVRGDSAAYFCASSPRQGDSGNTIYFGEGSWLTVV.

Here the CDR3 DNA reads TGTGCCAGCAGGCCTCGGGGGGGCCGGTTTAATACGCAGTATTTT. Amino acids: CASRPRGGRFNTQYF. The J gene is TRBJ2-3, the V gene TRBV5-6; 8 positions agree with TRBD2. CDR1 and CDR2 from the germline V gene are SGHDT and YYEEEE. The length of the CDR3 is 15 residues. Germline trimming cut 5 bases from V and 7 bases from J; bases unmatched to any gene: 12.

The DNA for the CDR3 is TGTGCCAGCAGTTCCCTGGGGGGACCCTCCTACAATGAGCAGTTCTTC. Its translation: CASSSLGGPSYNEQFF. The chain combines TRBV28 with TRBJ2-1; tentative D call: TRBD2 (6 bases). CDR3 length: 16 amino acids. Germline V lookup: CDR1 MDHEN, CDR2 SYDVKM. Trimming cost V 4 bases and J 0 bases, with 13 bases left between them.

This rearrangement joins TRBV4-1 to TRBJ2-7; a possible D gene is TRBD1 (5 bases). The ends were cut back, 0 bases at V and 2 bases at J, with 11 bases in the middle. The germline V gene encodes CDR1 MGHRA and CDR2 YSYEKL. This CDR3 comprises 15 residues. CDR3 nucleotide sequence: TGCGCCAGCAGCCAAGATTACCCAGGGCCCTACGAGCAGTACGTC. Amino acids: CASSQDYPGPYEQYV.

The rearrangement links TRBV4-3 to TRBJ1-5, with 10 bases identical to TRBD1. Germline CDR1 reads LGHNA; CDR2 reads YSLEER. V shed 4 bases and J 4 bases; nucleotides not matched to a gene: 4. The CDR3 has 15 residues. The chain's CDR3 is CASSPRTGGNQPQHF. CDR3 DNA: TGCGCCAGCAGCCCTCGGACAGGGGGGAATCAGCCCCAGCATTTT.